Listed below are T cell receptor beta chains from one sample, sequenced in a study of cytomegalovirus exposure and HLA in healthy donors. The protocol was immunoSEQ multiplex PCR, while the TCRdb copy is restricted to in-frame clones and leaves out a portion. The sample includes more than 95,000 clones, approximately 89% of them seen just once. The sample was PBMCs. Receptors were obtained from a woman aged 18-30 years in good health and CMV-seronegative. The CDR3 runs from the conserved cysteine through the conserved F or W. A D gene is named only where the DNA matches it firmly. Only some rows state a clone size, as once, few, many or a class for expanded clones.

TRBD1 TRBJ2-2 TRBV2 NA CASNRDRGTGELFF TGTGCCAGCAACCGGGACAGGGGCACCGGGGAGCTGTTTTTT
TRBD1 TRBJ2-1 TRBV7-9 NA CASSPTRDRVSREQFF TGTGCCAGCAGCCCGACGAGGGACAGGGTATCTCGTGAGCAGTTCTTC
TRBD1 TRBJ2-3 TRBV19 NA CASSGDEGTGITDTQYF TGTGCCAGTAGCGGGGATGAGGGGACAGGGATCACAGATACGCAGTATTTT
TRBD1 TRBJ2-2 TRBV6-1 NA CASTGTANTGELFF TGTGCCAGCACAGGGACAGCGAACACCGGGGAGCTGTTTTTT
TRBD2 TRBJ2-1 TRBV28 NA CASGREKFF TGTGCCAGCGGGAGGGAAAAGTTCTTC
NA TRBJ2-1 TRBV6-4 few CASSAGGSSSEQFF TGTGCCAGCAGTGCGGGGGGCTCATCGAGTGAGCAGTTCTTC
TRBD1 TRBJ1-6 TRBV27 NA CASRFLTGGGSPLHF TGTGCCAGCAGATTTTTGACAGGGGGAGGTTCACCCCTCCACTTT
NA TRBJ2-3 TRBV5-1 NA CASTGTGGYTDTQYF TGCGCCAGCACCGGAACTGGGGGCTACACAGATACGCAGTATTTT
TRBD2 TRBJ2-7 TRBV25-1 NA CASSEGTSGIYEQYF TGTGCCAGCAGTGAAGGCACTAGCGGGATCTACGAGCAGTACTTC
NA TRBJ2-2 TRBV6-5 NA CASSYSTGRPGELFF TGTGCCAGCAGTTACTCGACGGGAAGACCCGGGGAGCTGTTTTTT
TRBD1 TRBJ2-7 TRBV11-3 NA CASSRDREAEQYF TGTGCCAGCAGCCGGGACAGGGAGGCCGAGCAGTACTTC
NA TRBJ2-3 TRBV9 NA CASSVFSEDTQYF TGTGCCAGCAGCGTATTCTCGGAGGATACGCAGTATTTT
TRBD2 TRBJ2-3 TRBV7-9 NA CASSRAGGITDTQYF TGTGCCAGCAGCCGAGCGGGAGGGATCACAGATACGCAGTATTTT
TRBD2 TRBJ2-7 TRBV7-9 NA CASSTSGQNYEQYF TGTGCCAGCAGCACTAGCGGGCAGAACTACGAGCAGTACTTC
NA TRBJ1-2 TRBV30 few CAWSRGIYGYTF TGTGCCTGGAGTAGAGGGATTTATGGCTACACCTTC
TRBD1 TRBJ2-1 TRBV28 once CASSFNRGYNEQFF TGTGCCAGCAGTTTCAACAGGGGGTACAATGAGCAGTTCTTC
NA TRBJ1-1 TRBV30 NA CAWSGAADRVAFF TGTGCCTGGAGTGGGGCTGCTGACAGAGTGGCTTTCTTT
TRBD2 TRBJ2-1 TRBV14 NA CASSQTNSGRKQFF TGTGCCAGCAGCCAAACGAATAGCGGGAGGAAGCAGTTCTTC
NA TRBJ2-7 TRBV28 NA CASTPPWGDGQNYEQYF TGTGCCAGCACTCCTCCCTGGGGGGACGGGCAAAACTACGAGCAGTACTTC
NA TRBJ2-1 TRBV11-1 NA CASSSRWGQSSYNEQFF TGTGCCAGCAGCTCCAGATGGGGCCAGAGCTCCTACAATGAGCAGTTCTTC
NA TRBJ1-3 TRBV2 NA CASSSLPPTGTYSGNTIYF TGTGCCAGCAGTTCCCTTCCCCCTACAGGGACCTACTCTGGAAACACCATATATTTT
NA TRBJ1-3 TRBV5-6 NA CASSLEFRVGGNTIYF TGTGCCAGCAGCTTGGAATTCAGGGTTGGTGGAAACACCATATATTTT
TRBD1 TRBJ2-1 TRBV7-6 NA CASSERQGASYNEQFF TGTGCCAGCAGCGAGAGACAGGGGGCCTCCTACAATGAGCAGTTCTTC
TRBD1 TRBJ1-5 TRBV29-1 NA CSVQGGNQPQHF TGCAGCGTCCAGGGGGGAAATCAGCCCCAGCATTTT
NA TRBJ1-5 TRBV7-8 once CASSLVRSNQPQHF TGTGCCAGCAGCTTAGTCAGAAGCAATCAGCCCCAGCATTTT
TRBD2 TRBJ2-3 TRBV2 NA CASTAGLAGGPTDTQYF TGTGCCAGCACCGCGGGACTAGCGGGGGGCCCCACAGATACGCAGTATTTT
TRBD1 TRBJ2-6 TRBV27 NA CASSSRQGPLSGANVLTF TGTGCCAGCAGTTCCCGACAGGGGCCTCTCTCTGGGGCCAACGTCCTGACTTTC
TRBD1 TRBJ1-2 TRBV28 NA CATGTGNYGYTF TGTGCCACGGGGACAGGGAACTATGGCTACACCTTC
TRBD1 TRBJ1-5 TRBV28 NA CASSFSPGTGSGKDQPQHF TGTGCCAGCAGTTTCAGTCCCGGGACAGGCTCGGGGAAGGATCAGCCCCAGCATTTT
TRBD1 TRBJ1-5 TRBV28 NA CASTQGQGNQPQHF TGTGCCAGCACCCAAGGACAGGGTAATCAGCCCCAGCATTTT
TRBD1 TRBJ1-2 TRBV28 few CASRADRDGYTF TGTGCCAGCAGGGCGGACAGGGACGGCTACACCTTC
TRBD1 TRBJ2-5 TRBV6-5 NA CAIQGQETQYF TGTGCAATACAGGGGCAAGAGACCCAGTACTTC
NA TRBJ2-1 TRBV10-3 NA CAIRAGANNEQFF TGTGCCATCAGGGCAGGGGCAAACAATGAGCAGTTCTTC
NA TRBJ1-5 TRBV6-5 NA CASSYSGPYSNQPQHF TGTGCCAGCAGTTACTCCGGTCCTTATAGCAATCAGCCCCAGCATTTT
NA TRBJ1-4 TRBV29-1 NA CSAAGQGEKLFF TGCAGCGCCGCGGGGCAGGGTGAAAAACTGTTTTTT
NA TRBJ1-1 TRBV28 NA CASSFEDSTEAFF TGTGCCAGCAGTTTTGAGGATAGCACTGAAGCTTTCTTT
NA TRBJ1-4 TRBV6-5 NA CASSTGAGVEKLFF TGTGCCAGCAGCACCGGGGCAGGGGTTGAAAAACTGTTTTTT
TRBD1 TRBJ1-5 TRBV28 NA CASSPRTGINQPQHF TGTGCCAGCAGTCCTCGGACAGGGATCAATCAGCCCCAGCATTTT
NA TRBJ1-5 TRBV2 NA CASSEWGDSNQPQHF TGTGCCAGCAGTGAGTGGGGGGATAGCAATCAGCCCCAGCATTTT
TRBD2 TRBJ2-7 TRBV19 once CATSGGLPKKKGNTYEQYF TGTGCCACTTCGGGGGGACTACCCAAAAAAAAGGGTAATACCTACGAGCAGTACTTC
NA TRBJ1-2 TRBV2 NA CASRSGRDNYGYTF TGTGCCAGCAGATCGGGAAGGGATAACTATGGCTACACCTTC
TRBD1 TRBJ2-7 TRBV2 NA CASRRTGVTYEQYF TGTGCCAGCAGACGGACAGGGGTGACCTACGAGCAGTACTTC
NA TRBJ1-2 TRBV14 NA CASSQEVHIYGYTF TGTGCCAGCAGCCAAGAGGTACACATCTATGGCTACACCTTC
NA TRBJ1-4 TRBV6-1 NA CASKTGATNEKLFF TGTGCCAGCAAAACGGGAGCAACTAATGAAAAACTGTTTTTT
NA TRBJ1-2 TRBV7-9 NA CASSLEDAAPDTF TGTGCCAGCAGCTTAGAGGATGCGGCGCCGGACACCTTC
NA TRBJ1-3 TRBV11-2 NA CASSQNQGSGAGNTIYF TGTGCCAGCAGCCAAAACCAGGGTAGTGGGGCTGGAAACACCATATATTTT
TRBD1 TRBJ2-7 TRBV11-2 NA CASSPGQGPYEQYF TGTGCCAGCAGCCCAGGACAGGGGCCCTACGAGCAGTACTTC
TRBD2 TRBJ2-1 TRBV5-1 NA CASFPSGNFNEQFF TGCGCCAGCTTCCCTAGCGGGAATTTTAATGAGCAGTTCTTC
NA TRBJ1-1 TRBV15 NA CATSRDVLSGERPVRGEAFF TGTGCCACCAGCAGAGATGTCTTATCGGGGGAACGGCCCGTGAGGGGTGAAGCTTTCTTT
TRBD1 TRBJ2-6 TRBV28 NA CASSLGTGSSGANVLTF TGTGCCAGCAGTTTAGGGACAGGAAGCTCTGGGGCCAACGTCCTGACTTTC
NA TRBJ1-4 TRBV29-1 NA CSGRGGTNEKLFF TGCAGCGGACGAGGAGGAACTAATGAAAAACTGTTTTTT
TRBD2 TRBJ2-3 TRBV2 NA CASEGLAGEGGSTDTQYF TGTGCCAGCGAGGGACTAGCGGGAGAGGGGGGGAGCACAGATACGCAGTATTTT
NA TRBJ1-5 TRBV7-2 NA CASSLGSDNQPQHF TGTGCCAGCAGCTTAGGTTCAGATAATCAGCCCCAGCATTTT
TRBD1 TRBJ2-7 TRBV28 NA CASSPGTGGAEQYF TGTGCCAGCAGTCCCGGGACAGGGGGCGCCGAGCAGTACTTC
TRBD2 TRBJ2-5 TRBV10-3 NA CAITSAPGASGRSGRRETQYF TGTGCCATCACGAGTGCGCCGGGGGCTAGCGGGAGAAGCGGCAGAAGAGAGACCCAGTACTTC
NA TRBJ1-2 TRBV7-8 NA CASSQQGKANYGYTF TGTGCCAGCAGCCAACAGGGAAAAGCTAACTATGGCTACACCTTC
NA TRBJ2-3 TRBV5-6 NA CASSFPGGYTDTQYF TGTGCCAGCAGCTTCCCCGGGGGTTATACAGATACGCAGTATTTT
NA TRBJ2-5 TRBV7-8 NA CASSLPKQDGKETQYF TGTGCCAGCAGCCTGCCCAAACAGGACGGAAAAGAGACCCAGTACTTC
NA TRBJ1-5 TRBV27 NA CASSFYSNQPQHF TGTGCCAGCAGTTTCTATAGCAATCAGCCCCAGCATTTT